This TCR beta chain was retrieved from a study of T cell responses to AZD1222 COVID-19 vaccine. General study points: Seropositivity was recorded at baseline in only six AZD1222 recipients. Most donors were white British and more were female, and clonal diversity was possibly underestimated. Increases in Spike-specific TCR breadth and depth were seen after two AZD1222 doses.

Of note for this clone: Its antigen is not known.

Produced via immunoSEQ multiplex PCR; TCRdb's table is partial and in-frame only. The sample lists under 200,000 clones, approximately 91% occurring once. This specimen was peripheral blood, taken on day 0 of AZD1222 vaccination. This sequence originates from an adult in good health.

The CDR3: CASSIRGSGRVYDYEQYF. CDR3 coding DNA: TGTGCCAGTAGTATTCGGGGCTCGGGCAGAGTGTACGACTACGAGCAGTACTTC. The chain joins TRBV19 to TRBJ2-7; possibly TRBD1 or TRBD2 for D (5 bases each). The CDR3 is 18 residues long. Germline CDR1 reads LNHDA; CDR2 reads SQIVND (reference sequence). V lost 3 bases to trimming and J lost 3 bases, with 24 bases between them.